This T cell receptor (beta chain) comes out of a study of OX40 agonist ivuxolimab in advanced cancers. Measured with immunoSEQ multiplex PCR; TCRdb has only the in-frame clones, and not every one. The sample has about 83,000 clones, 91% seen once. Worth noting for this clone: Its antigen is still unknown.

The CDR3 length is 11 residues. V lost 1 base, J lost 10 bases, and 5 bases lay in between. Germline values: CDR1 SGHDN, CDR2 FVKESK. Patients with a history of autoimmune disease or on systemic immunosuppression were excluded. General study results and limits: Compared with CD4+, CD8+ T cells on average had more expanded clones. With doses of 0.1 to 3.0 mg/kg, CD4+ and CD8+ blood T cells had undergone clonal expansion by week 6.

This sequence joins TRBV14 and TRBJ2-1; D is ambiguous. The source is an adult with an advanced solid tumor such as melanoma, head and neck, liver or kidney cancer. The sample was CD4+ or CD8+ T cells sorted from blood, taken in a trial of the OX40 agonist ivuxolimab. CDR3 bases: TGTGCCAGCAGCCAAGCAATGGAGCAGTTCTTC. This sequence encodes CASSQAMEQFF.